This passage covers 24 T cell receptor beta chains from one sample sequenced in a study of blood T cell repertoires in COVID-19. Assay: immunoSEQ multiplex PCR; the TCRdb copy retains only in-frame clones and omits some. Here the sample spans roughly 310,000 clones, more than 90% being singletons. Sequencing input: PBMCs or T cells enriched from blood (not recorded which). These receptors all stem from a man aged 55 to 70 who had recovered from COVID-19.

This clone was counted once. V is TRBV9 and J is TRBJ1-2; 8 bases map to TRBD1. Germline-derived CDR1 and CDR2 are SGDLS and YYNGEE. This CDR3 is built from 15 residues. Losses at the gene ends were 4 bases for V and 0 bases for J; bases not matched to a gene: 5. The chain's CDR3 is CASSPQGETNYGYTF. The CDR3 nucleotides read TGTGCCAGCAGCCCACAGGGGGAGACTAACTATGGCTACACCTTC.

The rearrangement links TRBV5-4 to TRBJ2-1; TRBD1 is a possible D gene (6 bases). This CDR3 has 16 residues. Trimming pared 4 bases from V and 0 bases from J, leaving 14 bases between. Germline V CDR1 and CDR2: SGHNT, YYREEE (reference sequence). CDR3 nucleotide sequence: TGTGCCAGCAGCCCGAGGGGGTATAGCTCCTACAATGAGCAGTTCTTC. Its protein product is CASSPRGYSSYNEQFF.

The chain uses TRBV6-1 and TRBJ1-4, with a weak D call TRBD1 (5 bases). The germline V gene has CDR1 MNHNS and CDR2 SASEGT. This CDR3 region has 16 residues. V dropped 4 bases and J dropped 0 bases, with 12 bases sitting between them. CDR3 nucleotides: TGTGCCAGCAGTGGTCAGACAGCTGCAACTAATGAAAAACTGTTTTTT. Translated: CASSGQTAATNEKLFF.

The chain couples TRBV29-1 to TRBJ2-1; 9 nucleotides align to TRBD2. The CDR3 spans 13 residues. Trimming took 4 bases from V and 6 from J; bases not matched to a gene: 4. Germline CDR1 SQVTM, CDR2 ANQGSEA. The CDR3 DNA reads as TGCAGCGTTGCTAGCGGGACCAGCAATGAGCAGTTCTTC. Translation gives CSVASGTSNEQFF.

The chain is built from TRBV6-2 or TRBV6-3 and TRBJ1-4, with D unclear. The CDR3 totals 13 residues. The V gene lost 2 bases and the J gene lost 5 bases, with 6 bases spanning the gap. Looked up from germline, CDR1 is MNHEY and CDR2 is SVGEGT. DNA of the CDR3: TGTGCCAGCAGTTACAGGGAGAATGAAAAACTGTTTTTT. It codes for CASSYRENEKLFF.

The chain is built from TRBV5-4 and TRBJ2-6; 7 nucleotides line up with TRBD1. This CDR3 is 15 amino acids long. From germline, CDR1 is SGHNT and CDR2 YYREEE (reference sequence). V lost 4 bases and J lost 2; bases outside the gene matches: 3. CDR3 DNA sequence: TGTGCCAGCAGCGTACAGGGGCCTGGGGCCAACGTCCTGACTTTC. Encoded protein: CASSVQGPGANVLTF.

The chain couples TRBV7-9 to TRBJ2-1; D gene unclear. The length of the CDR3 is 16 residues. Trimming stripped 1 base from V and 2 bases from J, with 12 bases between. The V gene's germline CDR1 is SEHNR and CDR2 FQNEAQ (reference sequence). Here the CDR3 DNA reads TGTGCCAGCAGCTTAGGTGAGAATCCCACCTACAATGAGCAGTTCTTC. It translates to CASSLGENPTYNEQFF.

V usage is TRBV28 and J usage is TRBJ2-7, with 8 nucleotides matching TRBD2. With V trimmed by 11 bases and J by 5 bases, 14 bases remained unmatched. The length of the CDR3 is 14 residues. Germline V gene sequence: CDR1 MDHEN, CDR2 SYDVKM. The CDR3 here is CACHRGGTVDEQYF. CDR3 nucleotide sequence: TGTGCCTGCCACCGGGGGGGGACGGTGGACGAGCAGTACTTC.

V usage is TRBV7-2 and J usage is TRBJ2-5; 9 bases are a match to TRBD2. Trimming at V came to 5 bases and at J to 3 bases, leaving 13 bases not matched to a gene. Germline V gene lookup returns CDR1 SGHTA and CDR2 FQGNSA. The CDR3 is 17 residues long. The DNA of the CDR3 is TGTGCCAGCAGCCCAGGGGTTCTAGCGGGAAAAAAAGAGACCCAGTACTTC. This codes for CASSPGVLAGKKETQYF.

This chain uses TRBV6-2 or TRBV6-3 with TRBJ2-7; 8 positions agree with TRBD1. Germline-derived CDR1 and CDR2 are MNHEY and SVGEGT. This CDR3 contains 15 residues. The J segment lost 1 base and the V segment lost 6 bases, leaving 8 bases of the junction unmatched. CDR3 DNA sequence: TGTGCCAGCAGCGAGCAGGGGGCCCCTTCCTACGAGCAGTACTTC. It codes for CASSEQGAPSYEQYF.

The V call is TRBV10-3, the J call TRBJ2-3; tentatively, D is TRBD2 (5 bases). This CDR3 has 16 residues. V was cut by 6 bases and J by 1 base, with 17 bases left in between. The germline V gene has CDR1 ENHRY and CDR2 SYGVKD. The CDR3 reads CAISPFRGKGTDTQYF. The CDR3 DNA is TGTGCCATCAGCCCGTTCAGAGGGAAGGGCACAGATACGCAGTATTTT.

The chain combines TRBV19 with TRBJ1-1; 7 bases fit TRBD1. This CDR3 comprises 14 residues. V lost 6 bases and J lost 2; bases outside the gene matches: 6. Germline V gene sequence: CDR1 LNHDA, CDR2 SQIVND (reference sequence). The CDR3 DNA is TGTGCCAGTAGAACTGGGACAGTAAACACTGAAGCTTTCTTT. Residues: CASRTGTVNTEAFF.

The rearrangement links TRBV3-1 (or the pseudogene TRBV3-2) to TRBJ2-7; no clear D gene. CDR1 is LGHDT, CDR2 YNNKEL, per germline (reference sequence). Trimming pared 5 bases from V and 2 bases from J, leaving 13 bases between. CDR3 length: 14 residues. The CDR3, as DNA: TGTGCCAGCAGCTATACCAGTGGCCCCTACGAGCAGTACTTC. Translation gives CASSYTSGPYEQYF.

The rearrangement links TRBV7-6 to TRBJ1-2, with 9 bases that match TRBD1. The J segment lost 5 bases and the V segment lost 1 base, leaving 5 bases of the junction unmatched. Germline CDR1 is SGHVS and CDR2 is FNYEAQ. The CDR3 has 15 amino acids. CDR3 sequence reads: CASSLVRDREYGYTF. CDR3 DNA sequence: TGTGCCAGCAGCTTAGTAAGGGACAGGGAATATGGCTACACCTTC.

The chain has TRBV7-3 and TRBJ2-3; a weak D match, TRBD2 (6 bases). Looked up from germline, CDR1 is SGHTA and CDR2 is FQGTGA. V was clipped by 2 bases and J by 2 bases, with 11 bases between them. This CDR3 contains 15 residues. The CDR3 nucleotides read TGTGCCAGCAGCTTAGGGGGGTTATCCACAGATACGCAGTATTTT. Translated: CASSLGGLSTDTQYF.

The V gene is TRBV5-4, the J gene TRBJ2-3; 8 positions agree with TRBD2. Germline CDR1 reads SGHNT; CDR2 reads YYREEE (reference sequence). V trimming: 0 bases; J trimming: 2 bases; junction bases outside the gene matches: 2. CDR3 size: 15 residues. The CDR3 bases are TGTGCCAGCAGCTTGGTCGGGAGGGCCACAGATACGCAGTATTTT. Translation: CASSLVGRATDTQYF.

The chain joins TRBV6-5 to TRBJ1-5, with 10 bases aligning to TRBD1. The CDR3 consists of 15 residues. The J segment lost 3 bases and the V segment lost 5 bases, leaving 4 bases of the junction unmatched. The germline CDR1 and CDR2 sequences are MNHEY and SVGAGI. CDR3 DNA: TGTGCCAGCAGTAGGGACAGGGGTTCCAATCAGCCCCAGCATTTT. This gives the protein CASSRDRGSNQPQHF.

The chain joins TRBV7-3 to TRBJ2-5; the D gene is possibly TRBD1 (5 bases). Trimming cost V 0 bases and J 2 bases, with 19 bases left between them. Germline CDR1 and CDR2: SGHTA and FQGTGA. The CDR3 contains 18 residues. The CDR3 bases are TGTGCCAGCAGCTTAACCGGGCAGGGTAGGGTCGGGCAAGAGACCCAGTACTTC. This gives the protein CASSLTGQGRVGQETQYF.

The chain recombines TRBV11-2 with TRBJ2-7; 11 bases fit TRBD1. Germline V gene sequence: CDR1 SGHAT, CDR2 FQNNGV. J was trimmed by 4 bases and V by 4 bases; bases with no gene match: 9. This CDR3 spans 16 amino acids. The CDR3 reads CASSSSPGTGGYEQYF. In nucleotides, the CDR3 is TGTGCCAGCAGCTCTTCTCCCGGGACAGGGGGTTACGAGCAGTACTTC.

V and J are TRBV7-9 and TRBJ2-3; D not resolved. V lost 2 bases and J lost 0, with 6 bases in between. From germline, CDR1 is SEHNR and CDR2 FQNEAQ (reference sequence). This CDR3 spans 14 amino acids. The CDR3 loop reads CASSLSLSTDTQYF. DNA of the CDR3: TGTGCCAGCAGCTTAAGCCTGAGCACAGATACGCAGTATTTT.

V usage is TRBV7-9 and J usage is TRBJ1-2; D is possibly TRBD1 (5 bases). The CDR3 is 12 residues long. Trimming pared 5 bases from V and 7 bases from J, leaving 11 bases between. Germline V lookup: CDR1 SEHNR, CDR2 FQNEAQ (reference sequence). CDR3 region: CASSMGEGGYTF. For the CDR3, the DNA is TGTGCCAGCAGCATGGGGGAGGGTGGCTACACCTTC.

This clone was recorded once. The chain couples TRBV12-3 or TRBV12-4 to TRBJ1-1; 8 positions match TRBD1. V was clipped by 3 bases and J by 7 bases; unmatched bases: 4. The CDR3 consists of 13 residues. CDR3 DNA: TGTGCCAGCAGTTTCCTAACAGGGGGTGAAGCTTTCTTT. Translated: CASSFLTGGEAFF.

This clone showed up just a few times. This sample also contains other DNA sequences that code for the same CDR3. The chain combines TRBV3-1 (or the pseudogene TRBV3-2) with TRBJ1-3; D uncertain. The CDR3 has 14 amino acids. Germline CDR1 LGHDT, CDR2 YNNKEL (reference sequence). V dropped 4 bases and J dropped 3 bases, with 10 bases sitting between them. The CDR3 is CASSLTGVGNTIYF. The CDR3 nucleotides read TGTGCCAGCAGCCTAACCGGGGTTGGAAACACCATATATTTT.

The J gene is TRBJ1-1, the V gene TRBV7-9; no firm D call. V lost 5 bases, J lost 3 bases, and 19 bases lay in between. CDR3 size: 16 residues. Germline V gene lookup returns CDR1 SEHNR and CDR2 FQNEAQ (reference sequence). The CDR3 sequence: CASSPRGGRLDTEAFF. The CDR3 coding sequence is TGTGCCAGCAGCCCCCGCGGAGGGAGACTAGACACTGAAGCTTTCTTT. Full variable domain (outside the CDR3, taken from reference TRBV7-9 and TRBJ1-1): DTGVSQNPRHKITKRGQNVTFRCDPISEHNRLYWYRQTLGQGPEFLTYFQNEAQLEKSRLLSDRFSAERPKGSFSTLEIQRTEQGDSAMYLCASSPRGGRLDTEAFFGQGTRLTVV.